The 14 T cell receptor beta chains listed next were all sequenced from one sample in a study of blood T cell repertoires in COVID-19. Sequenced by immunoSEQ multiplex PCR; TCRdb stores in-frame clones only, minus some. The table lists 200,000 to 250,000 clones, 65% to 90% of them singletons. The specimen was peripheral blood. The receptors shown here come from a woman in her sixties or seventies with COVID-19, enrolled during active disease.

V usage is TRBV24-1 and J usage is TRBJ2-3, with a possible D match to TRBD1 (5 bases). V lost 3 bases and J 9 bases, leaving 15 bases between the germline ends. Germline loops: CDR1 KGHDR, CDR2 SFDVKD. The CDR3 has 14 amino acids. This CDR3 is CATSDGAGFVTQYF. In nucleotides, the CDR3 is TGTGCCACCAGTGATGGGGCCGGGTTCGTGACGCAGTATTTT.

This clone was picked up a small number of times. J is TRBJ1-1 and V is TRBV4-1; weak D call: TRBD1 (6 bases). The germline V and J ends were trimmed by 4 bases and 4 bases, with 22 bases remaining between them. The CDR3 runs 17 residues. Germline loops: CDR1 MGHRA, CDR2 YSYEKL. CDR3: CASSPTAQGRIGTEAFF. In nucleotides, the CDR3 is TGCGCCAGCAGCCCAACAGCGCAGGGGAGAATCGGCACTGAAGCTTTCTTT.

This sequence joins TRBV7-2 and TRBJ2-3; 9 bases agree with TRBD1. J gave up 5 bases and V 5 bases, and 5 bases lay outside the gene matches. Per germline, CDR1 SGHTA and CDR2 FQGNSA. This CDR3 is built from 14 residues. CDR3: CASSAQGAEDTQYF. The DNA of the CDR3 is TGTGCCAGCAGCGCACAGGGGGCTGAAGATACGCAGTATTTT.

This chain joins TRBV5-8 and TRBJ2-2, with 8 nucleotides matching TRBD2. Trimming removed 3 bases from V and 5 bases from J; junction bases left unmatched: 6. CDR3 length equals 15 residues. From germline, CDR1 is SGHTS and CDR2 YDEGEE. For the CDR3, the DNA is TGTGCCAGCAGCTCGGAGCGGGAGTTGACCGGGGAGCTGTTTTTT. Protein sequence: CASSSERELTGELFF.

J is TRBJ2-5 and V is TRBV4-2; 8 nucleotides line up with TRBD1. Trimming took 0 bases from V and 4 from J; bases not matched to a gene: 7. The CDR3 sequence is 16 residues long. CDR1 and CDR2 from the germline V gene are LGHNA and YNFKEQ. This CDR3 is CASSQEGTGFGETQYF. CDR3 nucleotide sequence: TGTGCCAGCAGCCAAGAGGGGACAGGTTTTGGAGAGACCCAGTACTTC.

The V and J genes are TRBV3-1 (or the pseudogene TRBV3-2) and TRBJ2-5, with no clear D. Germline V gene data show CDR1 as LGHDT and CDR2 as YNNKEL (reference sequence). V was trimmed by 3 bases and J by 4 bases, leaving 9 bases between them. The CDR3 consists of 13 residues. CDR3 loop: CASSHLSVETQYF. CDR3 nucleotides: TGTGCCAGCAGCCATTTATCCGTAGAGACCCAGTACTTC.

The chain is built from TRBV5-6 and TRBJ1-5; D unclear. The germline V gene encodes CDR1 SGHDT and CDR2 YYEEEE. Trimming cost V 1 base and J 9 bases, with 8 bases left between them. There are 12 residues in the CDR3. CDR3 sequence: CASSLFRGPQHF. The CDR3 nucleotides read TGTGCCAGCAGCTTGTTCCGGGGGCCCCAGCATTTT.

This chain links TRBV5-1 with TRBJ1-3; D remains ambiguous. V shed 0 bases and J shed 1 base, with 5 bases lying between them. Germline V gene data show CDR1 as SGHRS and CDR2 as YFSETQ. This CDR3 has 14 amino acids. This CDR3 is CASSLVPSGNTIYF. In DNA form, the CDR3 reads TGCGCCAGCAGCTTGGTTCCTTCTGGAAACACCATATATTTT.

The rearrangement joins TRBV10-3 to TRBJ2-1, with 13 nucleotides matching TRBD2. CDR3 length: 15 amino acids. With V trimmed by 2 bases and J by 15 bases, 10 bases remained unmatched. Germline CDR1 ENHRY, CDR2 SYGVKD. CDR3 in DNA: TGTGCCATCAGTGAGGGACTAGCGGGGGACGTTTGGCGGTTCTTC. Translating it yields CAISEGLAGDVWRFF.

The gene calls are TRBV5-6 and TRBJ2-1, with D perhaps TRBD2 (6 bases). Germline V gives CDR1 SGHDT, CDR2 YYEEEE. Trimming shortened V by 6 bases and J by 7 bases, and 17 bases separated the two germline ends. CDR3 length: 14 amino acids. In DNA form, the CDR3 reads TGTGCCAGCATAGGGGCCGGGACTCATAATGAGCAGTTCTTC. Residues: CASIGAGTHNEQFF.

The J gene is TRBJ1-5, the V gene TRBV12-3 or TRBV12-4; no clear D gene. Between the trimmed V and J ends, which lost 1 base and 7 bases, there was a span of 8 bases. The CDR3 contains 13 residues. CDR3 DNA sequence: TGTGCCAGCAGTTTAGTTGACGGGCAGCCCCAGCATTTT. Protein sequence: CASSLVDGQPQHF.

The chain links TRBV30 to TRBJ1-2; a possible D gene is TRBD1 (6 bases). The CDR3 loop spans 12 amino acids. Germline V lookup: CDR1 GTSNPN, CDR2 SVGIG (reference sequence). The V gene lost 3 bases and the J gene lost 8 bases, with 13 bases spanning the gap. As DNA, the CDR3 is TGTGCCTGGAGCCCAGGGGACGGGGGCTACACCTTC. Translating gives CAWSPGDGGYTF.

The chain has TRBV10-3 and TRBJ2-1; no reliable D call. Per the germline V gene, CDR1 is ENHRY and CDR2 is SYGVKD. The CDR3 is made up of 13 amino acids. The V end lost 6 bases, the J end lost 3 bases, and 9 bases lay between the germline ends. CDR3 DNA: TGTGCCATCAGGCTAGGCATCTACAATGAGCAGTTCTTC. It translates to CAIRLGIYNEQFF.

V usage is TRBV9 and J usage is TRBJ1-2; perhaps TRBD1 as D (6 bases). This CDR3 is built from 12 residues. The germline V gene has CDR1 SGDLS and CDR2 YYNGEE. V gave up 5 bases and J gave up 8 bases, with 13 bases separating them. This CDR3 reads CASRTGLGGYTF. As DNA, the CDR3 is TGTGCCAGCAGAACAGGGCTCGGGGGCTACACCTTC.